Presented here are 27 T cell receptor beta chains from one specimen sequenced in a study of blood T cell repertoires in COVID-19. Using immunoSEQ multiplex PCR, the repertoire was profiled, and TCRdb retains in-frame clones only, with some absent. The sample consists of more than 65,000 clones, 80% to 90% of them appearing once. Sample: peripheral blood. Every receptor here comes from a man aged 45-60 years with active COVID-19.

Only one count was recorded for this clone. The chain uses TRBV2 and TRBJ1-1, with D uncertain. The V gene's germline CDR1 is SNHLY and CDR2 FYNNEI. The CDR3 is made up of 14 amino acids. Trimming left V 8 bases short and J 2 bases short, with 15 bases between. CDR3 residues: CASRGQVHNTEAFF. The CDR3 bases are TGTGCCAGCCGTGGGCAGGTCCATAACACTGAAGCTTTCTTT.

This clone was seen a single time. V is TRBV6-2 or TRBV6-3 and J is TRBJ1-5, with D possibly TRBD1 on 5 matching bases. V lost 5 bases to trimming and J lost 5 bases, with 13 bases between them. There are 14 residues in the CDR3. Germline V gene lookup returns CDR1 MNHEY and CDR2 SVGEGT. CDR3: CASSQRQRDQPQHF. CDR3 nucleotide sequence: TGTGCCAGCAGTCAGCGACAGAGAGATCAGCCCCAGCATTTT.

This sequence joins TRBV6-6 and TRBJ2-5, with D perhaps matching TRBD1 (6 bases). Trimming shortened V by 5 bases and J by 0 bases, and 19 bases separated the two germline ends. The CDR3 loop spans 17 amino acids. Germline V gene lookup returns CDR1 MNHNY and CDR2 SVGAGI (reference sequence). In DNA form, the CDR3 reads TGTGCCAGCAGTCCCCCCGCTACAGGGACGTACCAAGAGACCCAGTACTTC. This gives the protein CASSPPATGTYQETQYF.

This chain uses TRBV10-1 with TRBJ2-3, with unresolved D. Per the germline V gene, CDR1 is WNHNN and CDR2 is SYGVQD (reference sequence). V dropped 2 bases and J dropped 0 bases, with 9 bases sitting between them. This CDR3 region has 15 residues. CDR3 sequence (DNA): TGCGCCAGCAGTGAGCGCAGGTTAAGCACAGATACGCAGTATTTT. The encoded protein is CASSERRLSTDTQYF.

V is TRBV9 and J is TRBJ1-2; D is unresolved. The CDR3 has 15 amino acids. Germline V gene sequence: CDR1 SGDLS, CDR2 YYNGEE. Trimming cost V 3 bases and J 4 bases, with 16 bases left between them. As DNA, the CDR3 is TGTGCCAGCAGCGCCCAGCTGGAGAGACCCTATGGCTACACCTTC. Protein: CASSAQLERPYGYTF.

The chain uses TRBV5-4 and TRBJ1-2; no clear D gene. Trimming took off 2 bases at V and 3 bases at J, with 11 bases between the two ends. Per the germline V gene, CDR1 is SGHNT and CDR2 is YYREEE (reference sequence). The CDR3 length is 14 residues. Written as DNA, the CDR3 is TGTGCCAGCAGCTTAGGTCAGCGGGACTATGGCTACACCTTC. Translation: CASSLGQRDYGYTF.

Regarding this clone: At one end, the junction sequence differs from germline, possibly due to a read error. The J gene is TRBJ2-7, the V gene TRBV27, with 9 positions matching TRBD1. The germline gives CDR1 MNHEY, CDR2 SMNVEV (reference sequence). This CDR3 has 14 residues. The CDR3 DNA reads as TGTGCCAGCAGTCAACAGGGGGCTTCCTACGAGCAGTGCTTC. Translated: CASSQQGASYEQCF.

The rearrangement joins TRBV4-1 to TRBJ2-2; 7 positions agree with TRBD1. The CDR3 loop spans 15 amino acids. Germline assignment: CDR1 MGHRA and CDR2 YSYEKL. With V trimmed by 5 bases and J by 6 bases, 9 bases remained unmatched. The CDR3: CASSYRTGLPGELFF. The CDR3 nucleotides read TGCGCCAGCAGCTACCGGACAGGTTTGCCCGGGGAGCTGTTTTTT.

The chain combines TRBV5-4 with TRBJ1-2; 9 bases are a match to TRBD1. J gave up 6 bases and V 2 bases, and 5 bases lay outside the gene matches. CDR1 is SGHNT, CDR2 YYREEE, per germline (reference sequence). This CDR3 is built from 14 residues. Here the CDR3 DNA reads TGTGCCAGCAGCTTCCTACAGGGGGCAGATGGCTACACCTTC. Translation gives CASSFLQGADGYTF.

The V and J genes are TRBV5-1 and TRBJ2-5; TRBD2 aligns across 10 bases. The germline V gene has CDR1 SGHRS and CDR2 YFSETQ. The CDR3 spans 15 residues. V shed 4 bases, J shed 5 bases, and the junction held 8 bases outside the gene matches. The DNA for the CDR3 is TGCGCCAGCAGCCCGGGGGCTAGCGGGAGTGAGACCCAGTACTTC. It codes for CASSPGASGSETQYF.

The rearrangement uses TRBV4-3 and TRBJ2-2; possibly TRBD1 for D (6 bases). This CDR3 is 16 amino acids long. Trimming pared 2 bases from V and 4 bases from J, leaving 14 bases between. Germline values: CDR1 LGHNA, CDR2 YSLEER. CDR3 in DNA: TGCGCCAGCAGCCAACAGGGGCAAGGAGGCACCGGGGAGCTGTTTTTT. Translated: CASSQQGQGGTGELFF.

The V call is TRBV18, the J call TRBJ1-2; 9 nucleotides align to TRBD1. Trimming removed 5 bases from V and 1 base from J; junction bases left unmatched: 5. Germline V gene data show CDR1 as KGHSH and CDR2 as LQKENI. This CDR3 has 15 amino acids. CDR3 sequence (DNA): TGTGCCAGCTCAATCGACAGGGGGGTTAACTATGGCTACACCTTC. Protein sequence: CASSIDRGVNYGYTF.

This chain links TRBV28 with TRBJ2-1; 11 bases match TRBD2. Germline CDR1 is MDHEN and CDR2 is SYDVKM. The CDR3 sequence is 15 residues long. With V trimmed by 6 bases and J by 3 bases, 4 bases remained unmatched. The CDR3 sequence: CASSWTSGHYNEQFF. The DNA of the CDR3 is TGTGCCAGCAGCTGGACTAGCGGGCACTACAATGAGCAGTTCTTC.

In its sample, this clone was seen once. The gene calls are TRBV5-1 and TRBJ2-3, with 8 bases identical to TRBD1. Germline loops: CDR1 SGHRS, CDR2 YFSETQ. This CDR3 is built from 15 residues. The J segment lost 3 bases and the V segment lost 4 bases, leaving 7 bases of the junction unmatched. This CDR3 is CASSRYRGLTDTQYF. The CDR3 DNA is TGCGCCAGCAGCCGATACAGGGGGTTGACAGATACGCAGTATTTT.

The chain carries TRBV9 and TRBJ2-2; possibly TRBD1 for D (5 bases). The CDR3 has 14 amino acids. V lost 0 bases and J 6 bases, leaving 9 bases between the germline ends. The germline CDR1 and CDR2 sequences are SGDLS and YYNGEE. CDR3: CASSVEVTAGELFF. In nucleotides, the CDR3 is TGTGCCAGCAGCGTAGAGGTGACAGCCGGGGAGCTGTTTTTT.

The rearrangement joins TRBV2 to TRBJ1-6; possible D gene TRBD1, 6 bases. The CDR3 spans 13 residues. Trimming removed 8 bases from V and 3 bases from J, with 8 bases in between. The V gene's germline CDR1 is SNHLY and CDR2 FYNNEI. CDR3 amino acids: CASEGGYNSPLHF. The CDR3 nucleotides read TGTGCCAGCGAAGGGGGCTATAATTCACCCCTCCACTTT.

This rearrangement joins TRBV27 to TRBJ1-6; unclear D gene. Germline CDR1 MNHEY, CDR2 SMNVEV (reference sequence). V was pared by 5 bases and J by 7 bases, with 15 bases between. This CDR3 is 15 amino acids long. In DNA form, the CDR3 reads TGTGCCAGCAGTCCCGGGCGGGGTGACAATTCACCCCTCCACTTT. As protein: CASSPGRGDNSPLHF.

This clone was found a few times. The chain combines TRBV25-1 with TRBJ1-1; D is unresolved. Between the trimmed V and J ends, which lost 0 bases and 5 bases, there was a span of 7 bases. This CDR3 has 13 residues. Germline V gives CDR1 MGHDK, CDR2 SYGVNS. CDR3 in amino acids: CASSEYSGTEAFF. The CDR3 nucleotides are TGTGCCAGCAGTGAATATTCCGGGACTGAAGCTTTCTTT.

The genes are TRBV3-1 (or the pseudogene TRBV3-2) and TRBJ1-2, with TRBD1 matching 8 bases. V lost 6 bases and J lost 7; bases outside the gene matches: 7. Looked up from germline, CDR1 is LGHDT and CDR2 is YNNKEL (reference sequence). The CDR3 sequence is 13 residues long. CDR3 protein: CASSRLTGAGYTF. In DNA form, the CDR3 reads TGTGCCAGCAGTCGCCTGACAGGGGCTGGCTACACCTTC.

This chain connects TRBV2 to TRBJ2-1; 12 bases match TRBD2. Germline CDR1 is SNHLY and CDR2 is FYNNEI. The CDR3 is made up of 15 amino acids. The V and J ends lost 5 bases and 7 bases, in that order; junction bases with no gene match: 6. CDR3 protein: CASSWTSGAYNEQFF. CDR3 sequence (DNA): TGTGCCAGCAGTTGGACTAGCGGGGCTTATAATGAGCAGTTCTTC. Full variable domain (remainder filled in from reference TRBV2 and TRBJ2-1): EPEVTQTPSHQVTQMGQEVILRCVPISNHLYFYWYRQILGQKVEFLVSFYNNEISEKSEIFDDQFSVERPDGSNFTLKIRSTKLEDSAMYFCASSWTSGAYNEQFFGPGTRLTVL.

The genes are TRBV28 and TRBJ1-1, with 9 bases lining up with TRBD1. Trimming removed 1 base from V and 4 bases from J; junction bases left unmatched: 10. Germline CDR1 MDHEN, CDR2 SYDVKM. The CDR3 consists of 17 residues. The CDR3 DNA follows: TGTGCCAGCAGTTTATTCGGACAGGGGCGGGATGGCACTGAAGCTTTCTTT. Its translation is CASSLFGQGRDGTEAFF.

The chain couples TRBV12-3 or TRBV12-4 to TRBJ1-1; unclear D gene. Between the trimmed V and J ends, which lost 6 bases and 7 bases, there was a span of 15 bases. CDR3 length: 13 residues. The CDR3 DNA reads TGTGCCAGCAGACTTTGGACGGGAGTTGAAGCTTTCTTT. Protein product: CASRLWTGVEAFF.

The chain has TRBV7-9 and TRBJ2-3; TRBD2 aligns across 9 bases. V gave up 10 bases and J gave up 4 bases; unmatched junction bases: 15. The CDR3 consists of 16 residues. CDR1 is SEHNR and CDR2 is FQNEAQ in the germline V gene (reference sequence). CDR3 in amino acids: CATPLLSGGHADTQYF. The CDR3 DNA reads TGTGCCACGCCCCTCCTCAGCGGGGGGCACGCAGATACGCAGTATTTT.

This chain uses TRBV5-4 with TRBJ2-5; 9 positions match TRBD1. The V segment lost 3 bases and the J segment 0 bases; nucleotides outside the gene matches: 6. This CDR3 is 16 amino acids long. Germline assignment: CDR1 SGHNT and CDR2 YYREEE (reference sequence). The CDR3 loop reads CASSSRDRVYQETQYF. Here the CDR3 DNA reads TGTGCCAGCAGCTCCCGGGACAGGGTGTACCAAGAGACCCAGTACTTC.

The chain has TRBV24-1 and TRBJ1-2, with 7 bases lining up with TRBD1. After removal of 9 bases from V and 3 bases from J, the junction contained 6 bases not matched to a gene. Germline V gives CDR1 KGHDR, CDR2 SFDVKD. The CDR3 is 13 residues long. CDR3 in DNA: TGTGCCACCTCAGGGGGTGCAGACTATGGCTACACCTTC. It yields the protein CATSGGADYGYTF.

The rearrangement links TRBV30 to TRBJ1-5, with D possibly TRBD1 on 5 matching bases. In germline, CDR1 is GTSNPN, CDR2 SVGIG (reference sequence). The CDR3 loop spans 14 amino acids. Trimming shortened V by 4 bases and J by 4 bases, and 14 bases separated the two germline ends. The CDR3 spells CAWKPGTKNQPQHF. CDR3 DNA: TGTGCCTGGAAGCCCGGGACTAAGAATCAGCCCCAGCATTTT.

The chain has TRBV10-1 and TRBJ1-1; D is uncertain. V was pared by 6 bases and J by 11 bases, with 16 bases between. The germline V gene encodes CDR1 WNHNN and CDR2 SYGVQD (reference sequence). This CDR3 is built from 12 residues. The DNA for the CDR3 is TGCGCCAGCAGGTGGCAGCCAAGGGAGGCTTTCTTT. Translating it yields CASRWQPREAFF.